These T cell receptor beta chains were read from a single sample in a study of blood T cell repertoires in COVID-19. This table comes from immunoSEQ multiplex PCR, and its TCRdb copy is limited to in-frame clones, with some not included. The repertoire holds more than 95,000 clones, with nearly 90% as singletons. Sequenced: peripheral blood. The receptors shown here come from a man aged 50-59 years in a cohort sampled during active COVID-19. Each CDR3 is given with its conserved first and last residue. Fields, in order: CDR3 protein, CDR3 DNA, clone size, J gene, D gene, V gene. A D gene is named only where the DNA matches it firmly. Clone size, where shown, is once, few, many, or a class for clones that have expanded.

CDR3 protein: CASSQDVQAPLHF
CDR3 DNA: TGCGCCAGCAGCCAAGATGTACAGGCCCCCCTCCACTTT
clone size: NA
J gene: TRBJ1-6
D gene: NA
V gene: TRBV4-3

CDR3 protein: CASSPGTGANTDTQYF
CDR3 DNA: TGTGCCAGCTCACCCGGGACAGGGGCTAACACAGATACGCAGTATTTT
clone size: NA
J gene: TRBJ2-3
D gene: TRBD1
V gene: TRBV18

CDR3 protein: CATSTRGLANTIYF
CDR3 DNA: TGTGCCACCAGCACCAGGGGGCTCGCAAACACCATATATTTT
clone size: NA
J gene: TRBJ1-3
D gene: TRBD1
V gene: TRBV15

CDR3 protein: CASSPRVGNQPQHF
CDR3 DNA: TGTGCCAGCAGCCCCAGGGTTGGCAATCAGCCCCAGCATTTT
clone size: few
J gene: TRBJ1-5
D gene: NA
V gene: TRBV3-1/TRBV3-2

CDR3 protein: CASSGRTGWSTDTQYF
CDR3 DNA: TGTGCCAGCAGTGGGAGGACAGGGTGGTCCACAGATACGCAGTATTTT
clone size: NA
J gene: TRBJ2-3
D gene: TRBD1
V gene: TRBV6-1

CDR3 protein: CASSSRRTSGGETQYF
CDR3 DNA: TGTGCCAGCAGTTCCAGACGGACTAGCGGGGGAGAGACCCAGTACTTC
clone size: NA
J gene: TRBJ2-5
D gene: TRBD2
V gene: TRBV6-2/TRBV6-3

CDR3 protein: CAISESRAAGGYEQYF
CDR3 DNA: TGTGCCATCAGTGAGTCGAGGGCAGCAGGGGGCTACGAGCAGTACTTC
clone size: NA
J gene: TRBJ2-7
D gene: TRBD1
V gene: TRBV10-3

CDR3 protein: CASSPTLGLDRDTQYF
CDR3 DNA: TGTGCCAGCAGTCCCACTCTCGGCCTGGACAGAGATACGCAGTATTTT
clone size: NA
J gene: TRBJ2-3
D gene: NA
V gene: TRBV6-2/TRBV6-3

CDR3 protein: CASSLAVLRGIDQPQHF
CDR3 DNA: TGTGCCAGCAGCTTAGCTGTATTAAGGGGCATCGATCAGCCCCAGCATTTT
clone size: NA
J gene: TRBJ1-5
D gene: NA
V gene: TRBV7-8

CDR3 protein: CASSEGGHRDGYTF
CDR3 DNA: TGTGCCAGCAGTGAAGGGGGGCATCGGGATGGCTACACCTTC
clone size: NA
J gene: TRBJ1-2
D gene: NA
V gene: TRBV6-1

CDR3 protein: CASSGSGTGAGEQFF
CDR3 DNA: TGTGCCAGCAGCGGATCCGGGACAGGGGCAGGTGAGCAGTTCTTC
clone size: NA
J gene: TRBJ2-1
D gene: TRBD1
V gene: TRBV5-5

CDR3 protein: CASSPRDKETQYF
CDR3 DNA: TGTGCCAGCTCACCCAGGGATAAAGAGACCCAGTACTTC
clone size: NA
J gene: TRBJ2-5
D gene: NA
V gene: TRBV18

CDR3 protein: CASSDGGLAATGELFF
CDR3 DNA: TGTGCCAGCAGTGACGGGGGACTAGCGGCCACCGGGGAGCTGTTTTTT
clone size: NA
J gene: TRBJ2-2
D gene: TRBD2
V gene: TRBV6-1

CDR3 protein: CASSVAPAGWEDEQFF
CDR3 DNA: TGTGCCAGCAGCGTAGCTCCGGCAGGGTGGGAAGATGAGCAGTTCTTC
clone size: NA
J gene: TRBJ2-1
D gene: NA
V gene: TRBV9

CDR3 protein: CASSPRQGSSGANVLTF
CDR3 DNA: TGTGCCAGCTCACCACGGCAGGGGAGCTCTGGGGCCAACGTCCTGACTTTC
clone size: NA
J gene: TRBJ2-6
D gene: NA
V gene: TRBV18

CDR3 protein: CASSQEGTRTGYRETQYF
CDR3 DNA: TGTGCCAGCAGCCAAGAAGGGACCCGGACAGGGTATAGGGAGACCCAGTACTTC
clone size: NA
J gene: TRBJ2-5
D gene: TRBD1
V gene: TRBV14

CDR3 protein: CSAASDAEQFF
CDR3 DNA: TGCAGTGCAGCGTCGGATGCGGAGCAGTTCTTC
clone size: NA
J gene: TRBJ2-1
D gene: NA
V gene: TRBV20-1

CDR3 protein: CASSSSLVPDEQFF
CDR3 DNA: TGTGCCAGCAGCTCCAGCCTAGTTCCCGATGAGCAGTTCTTC
clone size: NA
J gene: TRBJ2-1
D gene: NA
V gene: TRBV9

CDR3 protein: CASSERTGESYF
CDR3 DNA: TGCGCCAGCAGTGAACGGACAGGGGAGAGTTACTTC
clone size: NA
J gene: TRBJ2-5
D gene: TRBD1
V gene: TRBV10-2

CDR3 protein: CASSRQSGSPLHF
CDR3 DNA: TGTGCCAGCAGCCGTCAATCGGGTTCACCCCTCCACTTT
clone size: NA
J gene: TRBJ1-6
D gene: NA
V gene: TRBV7-2

CDR3 protein: CASSSGGPQETQYF
CDR3 DNA: TGTGCCAGCAGCTCCGGGGGGCCTCAAGAGACCCAGTACTTC
clone size: NA
J gene: TRBJ2-5
D gene: NA
V gene: TRBV5-4